The 24 T cell receptor beta chains below were found in one sample sequenced in a study of blood T cell repertoires in COVID-19. TCRdb's table, derived via immunoSEQ multiplex PCR, lists solely in-frame clones and lacks some. The sample has roughly 150,000 clones; 75% to 90% are singletons. Sequencing was carried out using PBMCs or T cells enriched from blood (not recorded which). These receptors originate from a man aged 50-59 years who had recovered from COVID-19.

The V call is TRBV4-3, the J call TRBJ2-7, with 7 nucleotides matching TRBD1. Germline CDR1 is LGHNA and CDR2 is YSLEER. J gave up 1 base and V 3 bases, and 6 bases lay outside the gene matches. The CDR3 covers 15 residues. CDR3 nucleotides: TGCGCCAGCAGCCATCAATCGACAGGGTCCTACGAGCAGTACTTC. Its translation is CASSHQSTGSYEQYF.

The chain is built from TRBV30 and TRBJ1-5, with TRBD1 matching 8 bases. V gave up 5 bases and J gave up 5 bases; unmatched junction bases: 5. Germline V lookup: CDR1 GTSNPN, CDR2 SVGIG (reference sequence). The CDR3 extends over 13 amino acids. The CDR3 loop is CAWATGGHQPQHF. For the CDR3, the DNA is TGTGCCTGGGCTACAGGGGGTCATCAGCCCCAGCATTTT.

This chain links TRBV10-3 with TRBJ1-2; the match to TRBD1 covers 10 bases. The CDR3 consists of 14 residues. J lost 4 bases, V lost 6 bases, and 5 bases had no gene match. Germline V gene lookup returns CDR1 ENHRY and CDR2 SYGVKD. The CDR3 coding sequence is TGTGCCATCAGGGACAGGGGGGATCCCTATGGCTACACCTTC. Its protein product is CAIRDRGDPYGYTF.

The chain recombines TRBV6-2 or TRBV6-3 with TRBJ2-1, with D maybe TRBD1 (6 bases). The CDR3 consists of 18 residues. CDR1 is MNHEY, CDR2 SVGEGT, per germline. V lost 2 bases and J lost 3, with 20 bases in between. CDR3 sequence: CASSYGSGGGVGYNEQFF. CDR3 DNA sequence: TGTGCCAGCAGTTACGGGTCGGGTGGGGGCGTAGGCTACAATGAGCAGTTCTTC.

This clone was observed a single time. V is TRBV11-2 and J is TRBJ2-7; 11 nucleotides line up with TRBD1. Germline V lookup: CDR1 SGHAT, CDR2 FQNNGV. This CDR3 has 17 amino acids. V shed 5 bases and J 1 base; nucleotides not matched to a gene: 10. CDR3 nucleotide sequence: TGTGCCAGCAGCCTAGGGACAGGGGGGCTAAGATCCTACGAGCAGTACGTC. This gives the protein CASSLGTGGLRSYEQYV.

The chain couples TRBV4-3 to TRBJ2-3; TRBD1 is a possible D gene (6 bases). Trimming pared 1 base from V and 2 bases from J, leaving 10 bases between. The germline CDR1 and CDR2 sequences are LGHNA and YSLEER. CDR3 length equals 15 residues. The CDR3 spells CASSQGQGLTDTQYF. CDR3 nucleotides: TGCGCCAGCAGCCAAGGGCAGGGGCTCACAGATACGCAGTATTTT.

This clone has just a few counts. The CDR3: CASSMTWFQEAFF. As DNA, the CDR3 is TGTGCCAGCAGTATGACATGGTTTCAAGAAGCTTTCTTT. The chain uses TRBV2 and TRBJ1-1; D is ambiguous. The germline CDR1 and CDR2 sequences are SNHLY and FYNNEI. This CDR3 has 13 residues. Trimming removed 5 bases from V and 8 bases from J, with 15 bases in between.

The sample holds one count of this clone. This chain links TRBV4-3 with TRBJ2-1; 16 bases match TRBD2. Germline assignment: CDR1 LGHNA and CDR2 YSLEER. Germline trimming cut 1 base from V and 9 bases from J; bases unmatched to any gene: 3. The CDR3 loop spans 16 amino acids. The DNA for the CDR3 is TGCGCCAGCAGCCAAGGGGGACTAGCGGGAGGGACTGAGCAGTTCTTC. This gives the protein CASSQGGLAGGTEQFF.

By its share, this clone is medium-sized. The chain recombines TRBV11-1 with TRBJ1-5; the D is unclear. This CDR3 comprises 11 residues. Germline V CDR1 and CDR2: SGHAT, FQDESV (reference sequence). Trimming stripped 4 bases from V and 5 bases from J, with 3 bases between. The DNA of the CDR3 is TGTGCCAGCAGCTCCTATCAGCCCCAGCATTTT. Amino acid sequence: CASSSYQPQHF.

The CDR3 here is CASSFRQGGTEAFF. CDR3 nucleotide sequence: TGTGCCAGCAGTTTTAGACAGGGTGGGACTGAAGCTTTCTTT. The gene calls are TRBV28 and TRBJ1-1; 7 nucleotides match TRBD1. V lost 3 bases and J lost 5; bases outside the gene matches: 6. Germline lookup yields CDR1 MDHEN and CDR2 SYDVKM. This CDR3 comprises 14 residues.

The chain uses TRBV6-4 and TRBJ1-5, with D maybe TRBD1 (6 bases). The V gene's germline CDR1 is MRHNA and CDR2 SNTAGT. V was pared by 6 bases and J by 6 bases, with 12 bases between. The CDR3 totals 13 residues. The CDR3 nucleotides are TGTGCCAGCAGCCAGGGGTCGGGTCAGCCCCAGCATTTT. It codes for CASSQGSGQPQHF.

This clone showed up just once. The chain is built from TRBV28 and TRBJ1-1, with TRBD1 as a possible D gene (5 bases). From germline, CDR1 is MDHEN and CDR2 SYDVKM. With 5 bases removed from V and 3 bases from J, the gap between germline ends came to 10 bases. The CDR3 length is 13 residues. The CDR3 DNA is TGTGCCAGCAGTCCCCCAGGGTACACTGAAGCTTTCTTT. Protein sequence: CASSPPGYTEAFF.

V gene TRBV5-4 combines with J gene TRBJ2-7, with 10 bases lining up with TRBD1. Germline V gene lookup returns CDR1 SGHNT and CDR2 YYREEE (reference sequence). After removal of 8 bases from V and 0 bases from J, the junction contained 8 bases not matched to a gene. The CDR3 covers 15 residues. The CDR3 nucleotides are TGTGCCAGAACTAAGGGACAGGGGAGCTCCTACGAGCAGTACTTC. Protein sequence: CARTKGQGSSYEQYF.

This clone is termed medium-sized. The rearrangement uses TRBV11-2 and TRBJ1-1, with a tentative D call TRBD1 (5 bases). The CDR3 runs to 13 residues. Germline V gene lookup returns CDR1 SGHAT and CDR2 FQNNGV. With 6 bases removed from V and 0 bases from J, the gap between germline ends came to 8 bases. CDR3 protein: CASSRQMNTEAFF. The CDR3 region has the DNA TGTGCCAGCAGTAGACAGATGAACACTGAAGCTTTCTTT.

This chain uses TRBV3-1 (or the pseudogene TRBV3-2) with TRBJ2-3; 8 bases map to TRBD1. Germline assignment: CDR1 LGHDT and CDR2 YNNKEL (reference sequence). The V and J ends lost 5 bases and 2 bases, in that order; junction bases with no gene match: 6. The length of the CDR3 is 15 residues. Here the CDR3 DNA reads TGTGCCAGCAGCGGGACAGGCTTTAACACAGATACGCAGTATTTT. It specifies CASSGTGFNTDTQYF.

The chain employs TRBV6-2 or TRBV6-3 and TRBJ2-7; the match to TRBD1 covers 8 bases. Trimming at V came to 4 bases and at J to 2 bases, leaving 4 bases not matched to a gene. The CDR3 has 14 residues. Germline V gene lookup returns CDR1 MNHEY and CDR2 SVGEGT. The CDR3 loop is CASSWWDRTYEQYV. As DNA, the CDR3 is TGTGCCAGCAGTTGGTGGGACAGGACCTACGAGCAGTACGTC.

CDR3 sequence (DNA): TGCGCCAGCAGCTCGCCGGGACAGACCACAGATACGCAGTATTTT. Its translation: CASSSPGQTTDTQYF. The chain recombines TRBV5-1 with TRBJ2-3, with 7 bases fitting TRBD1. The CDR3 has 15 amino acids. Losses at the gene ends were 3 bases for V and 2 bases for J; bases not matched to a gene: 6. Germline loops: CDR1 SGHRS, CDR2 YFSETQ.

This chain uses TRBV7-3 with TRBJ1-1; weak D call: TRBD1 (6 bases). V was shortened by 1 base and J by 4 bases, with 10 bases between the two germline ends. Germline V gene lookup returns CDR1 SGHTA and CDR2 FQGTGA. The CDR3 is 14 residues long. CDR3 nucleotide sequence: TGTGCCAGCAGCTTAAATCAGGGGATCACTGAAGCTTTCTTT. Translating it yields CASSLNQGITEAFF.

The CDR3 loop is CASSSGGRGRVDTQYF. CDR3 DNA sequence: TGTGCCAGCTCCAGCGGGGGAAGGGGGCGAGTGGATACGCAGTATTTT. The chain carries TRBV11-3 and TRBJ2-3; tentative D call: TRBD2 (8 bases). The germline V and J ends were trimmed by 8 bases and 6 bases, with 24 bases remaining between them. This CDR3 spans 16 amino acids. Per the germline V gene, CDR1 is SGHNT and CDR2 is YENEEA.

J is TRBJ1-1 and V is TRBV2, with D tentatively TRBD1 (6 bases). The CDR3 runs to 13 residues. The germline gives CDR1 SNHLY, CDR2 FYNNEI. Between the trimmed V and J ends, which lost 7 bases and 5 bases, there was a span of 14 bases. For the CDR3, the DNA is TGTGCCAGCACACGGGGGGCGGGTACTGAAGCTTTCTTT. Protein sequence: CASTRGAGTEAFF.

V gene TRBV2 combines with J gene TRBJ1-2; 9 nucleotides line up with TRBD1. This CDR3 has 14 amino acids. The J segment lost 3 bases and the V segment lost 7 bases, leaving 6 bases of the junction unmatched. Looked up from germline, CDR1 is SNHLY and CDR2 is FYNNEI. The CDR3 region has the DNA TGTGCCAGCACCAAGGACAGGGGATACTATGGCTACACCTTC. Protein sequence: CASTKDRGYYGYTF.

The V gene is TRBV11-1, the J gene TRBJ2-1, with TRBD1 identical over 8 bases. Trimming removed 5 bases from V and 5 bases from J; junction bases left unmatched: 11. Germline V lookup: CDR1 SGHAT, CDR2 FQDESV (reference sequence). The CDR3 is 16 residues long. CDR3 loop: CASSLYRGVSDNEQFF. CDR3 in DNA: TGTGCCAGCAGCCTCTACAGGGGGGTTTCCGACAATGAGCAGTTCTTC.

The CDR3 here is CASRLLAGGTDTQYF. CDR3 nucleotide sequence: TGTGCCAGCAGACTTCTAGCGGGGGGCACAGATACGCAGTATTTT. This chain connects TRBV7-8 to TRBJ2-3; 10 nucleotides match TRBD2. Germline V gives CDR1 SGHVS, CDR2 FQNEAQ. The J segment lost 1 base and the V segment lost 6 bases, leaving 4 bases of the junction unmatched. The CDR3 is 15 residues long.

The V call is TRBV5-6, the J call TRBJ2-2, with 8 bases lining up with TRBD2. CDR3 size: 16 residues. The junction had 2 bases not matched to a gene; V was cut back by 0 bases and J by 1 base. Germline-derived CDR1 and CDR2 are SGHDT and YYEEEE. As DNA, the CDR3 is TGTGCCAGCAGCTTGGCGCTAGCGGGGAACACCGGGGAGCTGTTTTTT. Translating gives CASSLALAGNTGELFF.